The source of this T cell receptor (beta chain) is a study of CD8 T cells in Susac syndrome. An amount of RNA that ranged from 0.5 to 1 ug was reverse transcribed with random hexamers. TCRdb passed the immunoSEQ multiplex PCR reads through MiXCR, listing each CDR3 protein once. The table shows about 82,000 distinct CDR3 sequences, with approximately 96% occurring only once. CDR1 is SQVTM, CDR2 ANQGSEA, per germline. J lost 6 bases, V lost 6 bases, and 9 bases had no gene match. There are 13 residues in the CDR3. The specimen was CD8+ T cells from PBMCs. The receptor was derived from a human donor with Susac syndrome. The rearrangement links TRBV29-1 to TRBJ2-7; 9 bases agree with TRBD1. The CDR3 DNA reads as TGCAGCGTCAAACAGGGGGCTGAGGGCGAGCAGTACTTC. Translating it yields CSVKQGAEGEQYF.